A single sample is the source of the 6 T cell receptor beta chains below, sequenced in a study of blood T cell repertoires in COVID-19. Data came from immunoSEQ multiplex PCR; TCRdb stores just in-frame clones and leaves some out. Among around 94,000 clones listed, about 85% were seen once. The sample taken for sequencing was peripheral blood. The receptors were gathered from a woman between 50 and 59 years old with COVID-19, enrolled during active disease.

V and J are TRBV10-3 and TRBJ1-3; TRBD1 aligns across 7 bases. CDR3 length: 15 amino acids. J gave up 0 bases and V 6 bases, and 5 bases lay outside the gene matches. CDR1 is ENHRY and CDR2 is SYGVKD in the germline V gene. Written as DNA, the CDR3 is TGTGCCATCAGAGAGACAGGGACCTCTGGAAACACCATATATTTT. This encodes CAIRETGTSGNTIYF.

V is TRBV10-3 and J is TRBJ2-7; TRBD2 agrees at 7 bases. V was pared by 10 bases and J by 1 base, with 22 bases of the junction left unmatched. The CDR3 runs to 18 residues. The germline V gene encodes CDR1 ENHRY and CDR2 SYGVKD. The CDR3 nucleotides are TGTGCCACCCAAAGCCCCTCAACTAGCGCCAGAGGTTCCTACGAGCAGTACTTC. This sequence encodes CATQSPSTSARGSYEQYF.

With respect to this clone: At one end, the junction sequence differs from germline, possibly due to a read error. The CDR3 nucleotides are TGTGCCAGCGGTGAGACAGCGTTTGGCTATGGCTACACCTTC. As protein: CASGETAFGYGYTF. The genes are TRBV6-1 and TRBJ1-2, with D possibly being TRBD1 (5 bases). The CDR3 loop spans 14 amino acids. The germline CDR1 and CDR2 sequences are MNHNS and SASEGT.

The chain links TRBV3-1 (or the pseudogene TRBV3-2) to TRBJ2-5, with D possibly matching TRBD2 (5 bases). V lost 1 base and J 6 bases, leaving 9 bases between the germline ends. Germline CDR1 is LGHDT and CDR2 is YNNKEL (reference sequence). The CDR3 has 13 residues. CDR3 loop: CASSQGGRKTQYF. The DNA for the CDR3 is TGTGCCAGCAGCCAAGGAGGGAGAAAGACCCAGTACTTC.

Here the CDR3 DNA reads TGTGCCAGCAGCTTGGCCGGGGGGGGTCAGCCCCAGCATTTT. This sequence encodes CASSLAGGGQPQHF. The rearrangement links TRBV5-4 to TRBJ1-5; possibly TRBD1 for D (5 bases). Germline V CDR1 and CDR2: SGHNT, YYREEE (reference sequence). Trimming took 0 bases from V and 6 from J, leaving 10 bases between them. The CDR3 contains 14 residues.

The V and J genes are TRBV6-6 and TRBJ1-1, with D unclear. V lost 4 bases to trimming and J lost 1 base, with 7 bases between them. The CDR3 extends over 13 amino acids. From germline, CDR1 is MNHNY and CDR2 SVGAGI (reference sequence). The CDR3 bases are TGTGCCAGCAGTTTCCCAGAGAACACTGAAGCTTTCTTT. This sequence encodes CASSFPENTEAFF.